The 22 T cell receptor beta chains in this list originate from one sample, sequenced in a study of beta chain features in type 1 diabetes. Findings and caveats of the study: Among all four CD4+ subsets, Type 1 diabetes patients had TCRB CDR3s that were moderately but significantly shorter.

Every bit of the isolated RNA underwent reverse transcription, so sequencing read expressed TCRB transcripts. The repertoire was sequenced with immunoSEQ multiplex PCR; TCRdb's copy has only in-frame clones and lacks some. The sample carries about 150,000 clones, 7.5% to 8.5% recorded once. Which antigens these TCRs recognize remains unknown. Material for sequencing was central memory CD4+ T cells from blood. The receptors originated from a man younger than 35 with type 1 diabetes.

The CDR3 DNA reads as TGCGCCAGCAGCCTCTCCCAGGCTGGGGCCAACGTCCTGACTTTC. Residues: CASSLSQAGANVLTF. The chain couples TRBV5-1 to TRBJ2-6; D call uncertain. In germline, CDR1 is SGHRS, CDR2 YFSETQ. The CDR3 has 15 amino acids. V was cut by 4 bases and J by 2 bases, with 10 bases left in between.

This clone was counted between two and nine times. CDR3 sequence: CSVVKTGGVGYTF. The CDR3 bases are TGCAGCGTGGTCAAAACAGGGGGCGTCGGCTACACCTTC. The chain recombines TRBV29-1 with TRBJ1-2, with 9 nucleotides matching TRBD1. Germline CDR1 and CDR2: SQVTM and ANQGSEA. V dropped 6 bases and J dropped 8; count of bases not matched to a gene: 10. The CDR3 loop spans 13 amino acids.

In this sample, this clone turned up once. The rearrangement uses TRBV7-7 and TRBJ2-5; a weak D match, TRBD2 (5 bases). This CDR3 has 14 amino acids. Germline CDR1 and CDR2: SSHAT and FNYEAQ (reference sequence). V lost 1 base and J lost 1, with 7 bases in between. CDR3 DNA sequence: TGTGCCAGCAGCTTAGGAGGGTTCCAAGAGACCCAGTACTTC. It codes for CASSLGGFQETQYF.

The rearrangement links TRBV9 to TRBJ2-5; TRBD2 is a possible D gene (7 bases). The germline V gene has CDR1 SGDLS and CDR2 YYNGEE. The V end lost 3 bases, the J end lost 5 bases, and 17 bases lay between the germline ends. The CDR3 is made up of 15 amino acids. CDR3 residues: CASSEGEGGWETQYF. In nucleotides, the CDR3 is TGTGCCAGCAGCGAAGGAGAGGGGGGGTGGGAGACCCAGTACTTC.

The chain couples TRBV6-6 to TRBJ1-5; a possible D gene is TRBD1 (6 bases). There are 16 residues in the CDR3. Trimming removed 6 bases from V and 1 base from J, with 16 bases in between. Per germline, CDR1 MNHNY and CDR2 SVGAGI (reference sequence). This chain's CDR3 is CASSHRDTQSNQPQHF. The DNA for the CDR3 is TGTGCCAGCAGCCACCGGGACACCCAGAGCAATCAGCCCCAGCATTTT.

This clone occurred many times. The rearrangement uses TRBV4-3 and TRBJ2-1, with 9 bases that match TRBD1. This CDR3 contains 13 residues. Losses at the gene ends were 4 bases for V and 12 bases for J; bases not matched to a gene: 7. Germline assignment: CDR1 LGHNA and CDR2 YSLEER. The CDR3 nucleotides read TGCGCCAGCAGCCCCCACAGGGGGCGCGGGCAGTTCTTC. Amino acid sequence: CASSPHRGRGQFF.

This clone was seen only a few times. Here the CDR3 reads CASSSSRPNSYNEQFF. CDR3 nucleotides: TGCGCCAGCAGCTCCTCCAGGCCCAACTCCTACAATGAGCAGTTCTTC. This chain links TRBV5-1 with TRBJ2-1, with D unresolved. Trimming stripped 3 bases from V and 0 bases from J, with 13 bases between. The germline V gene has CDR1 SGHRS and CDR2 YFSETQ. The CDR3 consists of 16 residues.

The chain couples TRBV18 to TRBJ1-3; D is perhaps TRBD1 (6 bases). The CDR3 is 15 amino acids. Germline CDR1 is KGHSH and CDR2 is LQKENI. The V end lost 0 bases, the J end lost 4 bases, and 10 bases lay between the germline ends. CDR3 region: CASSPPPGAGNTIYF. CDR3 coding DNA: TGTGCCAGCTCACCACCGCCAGGGGCCGGAAACACCATATATTTT.

V and J are TRBV4-1 and TRBJ1-5; TRBD1 is a possible D gene (5 bases). V was pared by 1 base and J by 6 bases, with 16 bases between. Germline V gives CDR1 MGHRA, CDR2 YSYEKL. The CDR3 is 16 residues long. In nucleotides, the CDR3 is TGCGCCAGCAGCCAAGCCAGTGTGGGGGGTACTCAGCCCCAGCATTTT. Its protein is CASSQASVGGTQPQHF.

CDR3 nucleotides: TGTGCCAGCAGTTACTCTTGGGGGACAGGGGTGTACGAGCAGTACTTC. Protein: CASSYSWGTGVYEQYF. V is TRBV6-5 and J is TRBJ2-7; 10 bases align to TRBD1. Germline CDR1 reads MNHEY; CDR2 reads SVGAGI. The CDR3 loop spans 16 amino acids. V dropped 0 bases and J dropped 4; count of bases not matched to a gene: 6.

This clone has only a few counts. This may arise from a read error, as a much more abundant clone is one base away. This specimen includes other DNA sequences encoding the same CDR3. This rearrangement joins TRBV5-4 to TRBJ2-1, with TRBD1 matching over 8 bases. CDR1 is SGHNT, CDR2 YYREEE, per germline (reference sequence). The CDR3 loop spans 15 amino acids. V dropped 2 bases and J dropped 3; count of bases not matched to a gene: 4. CDR3 amino acids: CASSLGQGDYNEQFF. The CDR3 bases are TGTGCCAGCAGCTTAGGACAGGGTGACTACAATGAGCAGTTCTTC.

J is TRBJ2-7 and V is TRBV5-4; D perhaps matches TRBD1 (5 bases). Germline V gene sequence: CDR1 SGHNT, CDR2 YYREEE (reference sequence). The CDR3 runs 13 residues. V was cut by 4 bases and J by 3 bases, with 11 bases left in between. CDR3 DNA sequence: TGTGCCAGCAGCGACAGTAATAACTACGAGCAGTACTTC. It yields the protein CASSDSNNYEQYF.

This clone showed up just a few times. J is TRBJ1-4 and V is TRBV5-1; D is possibly TRBD1 (5 bases). The CDR3 sequence is 14 residues long. V lost 5 bases and J 4 bases, leaving 12 bases between the germline ends. Germline assignment: CDR1 SGHRS and CDR2 YFSETQ. CDR3 sequence reads: CASSRTLDNEKLFF. DNA for the CDR3: TGCGCCAGCAGTCGGACACTGGATAATGAAAAACTGTTTTTT.

The chain recombines TRBV5-6 with TRBJ2-5, with D perhaps matching TRBD2 (6 bases). Germline loops: CDR1 SGHDT, CDR2 YYEEEE. Trimming took off 4 bases at V and 1 base at J, with 14 bases between the two ends. The length of the CDR3 is 15 residues. The CDR3 nucleotides read TGTGCCAGCAGCAAATCGCCGGGACTCCAAGAGACCCAGTACTTC. Its translation: CASSKSPGLQETQYF. Using reference TRBV5-6 and TRBJ2-5 for the parts outside the CDR3, the full variable domain is DAGVTQSPTHLIKTRGQQVTLRCSPKSGHDTVSWYQQALGQGPQFIFQYYEEEERQRGNFPDRFSGHQFPNYSSELNVNALLLGDSALYLCASSKSPGLQETQYFGPGTRLLVL.

This clone was recorded a few times. The chain combines TRBV5-4 with TRBJ1-1, with D maybe TRBD1 (6 bases). V was shortened by 4 bases and J by 0 bases, with 13 bases between the two germline ends. There are 15 residues in the CDR3. Germline values: CDR1 SGHNT, CDR2 YYREEE (reference sequence). Here the CDR3 reads CASSTDRRVNTEAFF. As DNA, the CDR3 is TGTGCCAGCAGCACCGACAGGCGGGTGAACACTGAAGCTTTCTTT.

A few counts support this clone. The J gene is TRBJ2-7, the V gene TRBV29-1; 7 bases fit TRBD1. The junction had 3 bases not matched to a gene; V was cut back by 1 base and J by 3 bases. The CDR3 length is 13 residues. Germline V gene data show CDR1 as SQVTM and CDR2 as ANQGSEA. CDR3 nucleotides: TGCAGCGTTGAAGGACAGGGATTCTACGAGCAGTACTTC. Its translation is CSVEGQGFYEQYF.

The gene calls are TRBV5-1 and TRBJ2-5, with TRBD1 as a possible D gene (5 bases). The CDR3 totals 16 residues. Germline V gene lookup returns CDR1 SGHRS and CDR2 YFSETQ. Trimming stripped 0 bases from V and 0 bases from J, with 12 bases between. CDR3 sequence: CASSLALQVNQETQYF. The CDR3 DNA follows: TGCGCCAGCAGCTTGGCTTTACAGGTGAACCAAGAGACCCAGTACTTC.

Only a few counts were recorded for this clone. V is TRBV25-1 and J is TRBJ2-7; tentatively, D is TRBD2 (7 bases). The V gene lost 4 bases and the J gene lost 4 bases, with 14 bases spanning the gap. The CDR3 has 14 residues. In germline, CDR1 is MGHDK, CDR2 SYGVNS. CDR3 sequence: CASSAPGGQYEQYF. DNA for the CDR3: TGTGCCAGCAGTGCCCCGGGGGGCCAATACGAGCAGTACTTC.

The V call is TRBV27, the J call TRBJ2-7; 7 bases match TRBD1. The V segment lost 5 bases and the J segment 2 bases; nucleotides outside the gene matches: 6. There are 14 residues in the CDR3. CDR1 and CDR2 (germline): MNHEY, SMNVEV (reference sequence). CDR3 bases: TGTGCCAGCAGTCACAAGACAGGGACCTACGAGCAGTACTTC. Translation gives CASSHKTGTYEQYF.

The rearrangement uses TRBV5-1 and TRBJ2-5, with D possibly being TRBD2 (5 bases). V was pared by 5 bases and J by 5 bases, with 19 bases between. The CDR3 has 15 residues. Germline CDR1 is SGHRS and CDR2 is YFSETQ. The DNA of the CDR3 is TGCGCCAGCAGTAGGCCTGAGGCGGGTCCGGAGACCCAGTACTTC. Translated: CASSRPEAGPETQYF.

This rearrangement joins TRBV7-9 to TRBJ2-5; 8 positions agree with TRBD2. The CDR3 spans 18 residues. Germline V CDR1 and CDR2: SEHNR, FQNEAQ (reference sequence). With 0 bases clipped from V and 2 bases from J, the junction kept 11 bases outside the gene matches. The CDR3 nucleotides are TGTGCCAGCAGCTTAGCGCCCGGGACTAGAATACAACAAGAGACCCAGTACTTC. It is translated as CASSLAPGTRIQQETQYF.

The J gene is TRBJ2-7, the V gene TRBV29-1; 10 bases fit TRBD2. The V gene's germline CDR1 is SQVTM and CDR2 ANQGSEA. Trimming at V came to 7 bases and at J to 3 bases, leaving 3 bases not matched to a gene. This CDR3 is built from 12 residues. This CDR3 reads CSARTSGYEQYF. Written as DNA, the CDR3 is TGCAGCGCCAGGACTAGCGGCTACGAGCAGTACTTC.